Reported below is one T cell receptor beta chain. Its matching antigen is unknown. The data stem from a study of cytomegalovirus exposure and HLA in healthy donors. The PCR ran on 60 Vbeta and 13 Jbeta primers. Measured with immunoSEQ multiplex PCR; TCRdb has only the in-frame clones, and not every one. The table includes 150,000 to 200,000 clones, 85% to 90% detected once. Study observations and caveats: Reports state that TCR beta sequences accurately predicted most subjects' HLA-A and HLA-B alleles. With further analysis later on, most CMV-associated TCR beta chains appeared HLA-restricted. Productive rates of about 87% or about 30% were seen for most TCR beta V segments in an earlier analysis.

This CDR3 contains 16 residues. Germline lookup yields CDR1 SGHAT and CDR2 FQNNGV. The V and J ends lost 5 bases and 1 base, in that order; junction bases with no gene match: 4. The sequence was obtained from a woman aged 18-35 years in good health and CMV-seronegative. This chain links TRBV11-2 with TRBJ2-3; 12 bases match TRBD2. Input material: PBMCs. The CDR3 DNA reads as TGTGCCAGCAGCCCGAGGACTAGCGGGGGCACAGATACGCAGTATTTT. Translating it yields CASSPRTSGGTDTQYF.